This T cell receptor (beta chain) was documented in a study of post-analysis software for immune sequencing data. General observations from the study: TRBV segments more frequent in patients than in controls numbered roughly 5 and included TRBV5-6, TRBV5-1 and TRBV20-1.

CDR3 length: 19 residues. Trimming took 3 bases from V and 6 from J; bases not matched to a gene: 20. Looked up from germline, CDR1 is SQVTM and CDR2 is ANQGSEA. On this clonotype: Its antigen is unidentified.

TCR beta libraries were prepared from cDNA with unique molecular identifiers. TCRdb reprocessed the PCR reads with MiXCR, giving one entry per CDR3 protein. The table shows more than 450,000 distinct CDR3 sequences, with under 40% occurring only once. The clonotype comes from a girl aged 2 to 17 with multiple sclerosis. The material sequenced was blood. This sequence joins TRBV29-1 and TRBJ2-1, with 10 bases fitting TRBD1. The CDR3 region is CSVDSFLDPGQGTSNEQFF. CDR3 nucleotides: TGCAGCGTTGATTCCTTTTTAGATCCGGGACAGGGGACGAGCAATGAGCAGTTCTTC.